This is a list of T cell receptor beta chains from one sample in a study of immune heterogeneity within non-small cell lung tumors. TCRdb independently ran MiXCR on the multiplex PCR reads; one entry per CDR3 protein. The sample lists about 16,000 distinct CDR3 sequences, approximately 30% seen once, with roughly 5.2% in the top ten. Sequencing used lung tumor tissue. These receptors all stem from a middle-aged man with non-small cell lung cancer. Each CDR3 is given with its conserved first and last residue. A D gene is named only where the DNA matches it firmly. Size is omitted from some rows. Given values are once, few, many or a class for expanded clones.

>TRBJ2-7|-|TRBV5-1|many
TGCGCCAGCAGCTTACAGGGAGGGAGGGACGAGCAGTACTTC
CASSLQGGRDEQYF
>TRBJ2-7|TRBD1|TRBV20-1|medium-sized
TGCAGTGCTAGACTGGGACAGGGGGCGAACGAGCAGTACTTC
CSARLGQGANEQYF
>TRBJ2-1|TRBD2|TRBV19|medium-sized
TGTGCCAGTAGACCGGGACTAGCGGGAGTCTATGAGCAGTTCTTC
CASRPGLAGVYEQFF
>TRBJ2-3|-|TRBV20-1|many
TGCAGTGCTAGTATCGCTAGCACAGATACGCAGTATTTT
CSASIASTDTQYF
>TRBJ1-1|TRBD1|TRBV4-3|many
TGCGCCAGCAGCCTCGGACAGGGTAACACTGAAGCTTTCTTT
CASSLGQGNTEAFF
>TRBJ2-2|-|TRBV27|many
TGTGCCAGCAGTTCCTTAGACTCAATCCGGAGAACCGGGGAGCTGTTTTTT
CASSSLDSIRRTGELFF
>TRBJ2-2|TRBD1|TRBV24-1|-
TGTGCCACCGCACCGGGACAGTGGAACACCGGGGAGCTGTTTTTT
CATAPGQWNTGELFF
>TRBJ2-3|-|TRBV9|many
TGTGCCAGCAGCGGCCAAGGTTCAGATACGCAGTATTTT
CASSGQGSDTQYF
>TRBJ2-7|TRBD2|TRBV13|large
TGTGCCAGCAGCCCGCAAGCGGGAGGGAAAGAAGAGCAGTACTTC
CASSPQAGGKEEQYF
>TRBJ2-1|TRBD1|TRBV2|-
TGTGCCAACAGTGATGGACAGGTTGAGCAGTTCTTC
CANSDGQVEQFF
>TRBJ2-4|TRBD2|TRBV18|-
TGTGCCAGCTCACCACGGACTAGCGGGAGAGACATTCAGTACTTC
CASSPRTSGRDIQYF
>TRBJ2-6|TRBD1|TRBV10-3|many
TGTGCCATCACCTCGGACAGGGGGCGCGCTGGGGCCAACGTCCTGACTTTC
CAITSDRGRAGANVLTF
>TRBJ1-3|-|TRBV19|medium-sized
TGTGCCAGTAAAATTTCTCCGGGAAACACCATATATTTT
CASKISPGNTIYF
>TRBJ2-7|TRBD1|TRBV10-3|-
TGTGTCATCTCCCGGGGGACAGGTCAAACCTACGAGCAGTACTTC
CVISRGTGQTYEQYF
>TRBJ1-1|-|TRBV7-6|many
TGTGCCAGTAAACCCGCTCAAAGGAAACATCCGAACACTGAAGCTTTCTTT
CASKPAQRKHPNTEAFF
>TRBJ2-5|-|TRBV20-1|few
TGCAGTTGGGGCCTGAGACAGACCCAGTACTTC
CSWGLRQTQYF
>TRBJ2-3|-|TRBV3-1|-
TGTGCCAGCAGCCCACACCCCATGGATACGCAGTATTTT
CASSPHPMDTQYF
>TRBJ2-5|TRBD1|TRBV6-2/TRBV6-3|many
TGTGCCAGCAGTCCCTCCCGGACAGGGTTGGGGGAGACCCAGTACTTC
CASSPSRTGLGETQYF
>TRBJ2-3|-|TRBV7-2|medium-sized
TGTGCCAGCAGCTTGGGTGGGAGAACAGATACGCAGTATTTT
CASSLGGRTDTQYF
>TRBJ1-1|TRBD1|TRBV20-1|many
TGCAGTGCTGACAGGGGGGCTGAAGCTTTCTTT
CSADRGAEAFF
>TRBJ2-3|TRBD1|TRBV6-5|-
TGTGCCAGCAGTTACCGAGCGGACAGGGTTACGGGAGATACGCAGTATTTT
CASSYRADRVTGDTQYF
>TRBJ2-1|TRBD1|TRBV5-1|many
TGCGCCAGCAGTCCGGACAGGGGTCGGCATGAGCAGTTCTTC
CASSPDRGRHEQFF
>TRBJ1-5|TRBD1|TRBV12-5|medium-sized
TGTGCTAGTGGTTTATTAGACAGGGGCAATCAGCCCCAGCATTTT
CASGLLDRGNQPQHF
>TRBJ2-1|TRBD1|TRBV6-1|-
TGTGCCAGTCTAAAAGGGGGGGGGACAGGGGGCAAGGATGAGCAGTTCTTC
CASLKGGGTGGKDEQFF
>TRBJ2-7|-|TRBV7-6|-
TGTGCCAGCAGTTTTAGCGGAAGGGACAACGGGTACGAGCAGTACTTC
CASSFSGRDNGYEQYF
>TRBJ2-7|-|TRBV5-5|-
TGTGCCAGCAGCCCGGGACTGTTCGAGCAGTACTTC
CASSPGLFEQYF
>TRBJ2-7|-|TRBV6-6|many
TGTGCCAGCAGTTACTCGACCCAGAGCTACTACGAGCAGTACTTC
CASSYSTQSYYEQYF
>TRBJ2-1|-|TRBV30|few
TGTGCCTGGACCCCAGACAGCTCCTACAATGAGCAGTTCTTC
CAWTPDSSYNEQFF
>TRBJ1-6|-|TRBV4-1|few
TGCGCCAGCAGCGACGGAGGATATTCACCCCTCCACTTT
CASSDGGYSPLHF
>TRBJ2-1|TRBD2|TRBV2|many
TGTGCCAGCAAAGCGGGAGGGTTATACAATGAGCAGTTCTTC
CASKAGGLYNEQFF
>TRBJ2-3|TRBD2|TRBV4-2|few
TGTGCCAGCAGCCAAGATTGGAGCGGGAGTTTCACAGATACGCAGTATTTT
CASSQDWSGSFTDTQYF
>TRBJ2-5|-|TRBV2|many
TGTGCCAGCAGTGAGGAGGGAGAGGCGGAGACCCAGTACTTC
CASSEEGEAETQYF
>TRBJ2-1|-|TRBV9|-
TGTGCCAGCAGCCCCAACGTTGGGGCAGGACTATACAATGAGCAGTTCTTC
CASSPNVGAGLYNEQFF
>TRBJ1-5|-|TRBV7-9|-
TGTGCCAGCAGCCGTGGTGGGCTCAGCAATCAGCCCCAGCATTTT
CASSRGGLSNQPQHF
>TRBJ2-7|-|TRBV10-3|medium-sized
TGTGCCATCAGTGGGCCACAGGCCACCTACGAGCAGTACTTC
CAISGPQATYEQYF
>TRBJ2-7|-|TRBV7-2|medium-sized
TGTGCCAGCAGTCGAGGGGGGGTGACGGGCTACGAGCAGTACTTC
CASSRGGVTGYEQYF
>TRBJ2-1|-|TRBV19|few
TGTGCCAGTACCACCTTTGGAGGTGAGCAGTTCTTC
CASTTFGGEQFF
>TRBJ2-1|-|TRBV6-1|many
TGTGCCAGCAGTGAAGCGGGGCGGCCTAGCTCCTACAATGAGCAGTTCTTC
CASSEAGRPSSYNEQFF
>TRBJ2-1|TRBD2|TRBV9|-
TGTGCCAGCAGCGCCAGACTAGCGGGGTACAATGAGCAGTTCTTC
CASSARLAGYNEQFF
>TRBJ2-7|TRBD2|TRBV6-2/TRBV6-3|-
TGTGCCAGCAGCTATGAGGCTTGGACTAGCGGGTACGAGCAGTACTTC
CASSYEAWTSGYEQYF
>TRBJ1-1|-|TRBV6-5|many
TGTGCCAGCAGTTACTCTTCGTCACCGAACACTGAAGCTTTCTTT
CASSYSSSPNTEAFF
>TRBJ2-5|-|TRBV5-6|-
TGTGCCAGCAGCTTTCCAGGGCCAGAGACCCAGTACTTC
CASSFPGPETQYF
>TRBJ1-1|-|TRBV12-3/TRBV12-4|medium-sized
TGTGCCAGCAGTTTAGCAGGGTCGAACACTGAAGCTTTCTTT
CASSLAGSNTEAFF
>TRBJ2-1|-|TRBV7-9|-
TGTACCAGCAGCTTGCTGGGGGCCAATGAGCAGTTCTTC
CTSSLLGANEQFF
>TRBJ2-1|-|TRBV7-9|once
TGTGCCAGCAGCGCGGGACTTTTCGGCGAGCAGTTCTTC
CASSAGLFGEQFF
>TRBJ1-6|-|TRBV6-5|medium-sized
TGTGCCAGCAGTTACTCAGGGAGCTCCTATAATTCACCCCTCCACTTT
CASSYSGSSYNSPLHF
>TRBJ2-7|TRBD2|TRBV12-3/TRBV12-4|medium-sized
TGTGCCAGCAGCTACGGGGGGTACGAGCAGTACTTC
CASSYGGYEQYF
>TRBJ2-7|-|TRBV3-1|-
TGTGCCAGCAGCCTTGAAGGGCCCCACGAGCAGTACTTC
CASSLEGPHEQYF
>TRBJ2-7|-|TRBV6-1|many
TGTGCCAGCAGTGAAAGGGAGGTCTACGAGCAGTACTTC
CASSEREVYEQYF
>TRBJ2-3|TRBD2|TRBV6-5|-
TGTGCCAGCAGTTACGGGTCACAGACTAGCAGTTATACGCAGTATTTT
CASSYGSQTSSYTQYF
>TRBJ2-7|-|TRBV27|few
TGTGCCAGCAGCCTACTCACGGGCAGTGCAATCCCCTACGAGCAGTACTTC
CASSLLTGSAIPYEQYF
>TRBJ1-2|-|TRBV6-2/TRBV6-3|medium-sized
TGTGCCAGCAGTTACTCGAATTTCCGCACTCTGGCCCTGAACTATGGCTACACCTTC
CASSYSNFRTLALNYGYTF
>TRBJ1-4|-|TRBV5-1|medium-sized
TGCGCCAGCAGATCGGGACCAACTAATGAAAAACTGTTTTTT
CASRSGPTNEKLFF
>TRBJ1-2|-|TRBV30|many
TGTGCCTGGAGCGATAGGGAATATGGCTACACCTTC
CAWSDREYGYTF
>TRBJ1-4|TRBD1|TRBV5-1|few
TGCGCCAGCAGCTTGGGACAGGGGGGGACTAATGAAAAACTGTTTTTT
CASSLGQGGTNEKLFF